These 22 T cell receptor beta chains came from one sample sequenced in a study of blood T cell repertoires in COVID-19. TCRdb's copy holds only in-frame clones and misses some; the assay was immunoSEQ multiplex PCR. The sample contains roughly 290,000 clones, 75% to 95% of which appear only once. Sequencing was done on a sample of peripheral blood. The receptor source for this set is a young woman with COVID-19, enrolled during active disease.

The rearrangement joins TRBV7-2 to TRBJ1-2; a weak D match, TRBD1 (6 bases). The CDR3 length is 14 residues. Trimming took 3 bases from V and 8 from J, leaving 16 bases between them. Germline V CDR1 and CDR2: SGHTA, FQGNSA. Here the CDR3 DNA reads TGTGCCAGCAGCTTGGACAGAATCACCCGGGGCTACACCTTC. Protein: CASSLDRITRGYTF.

This rearrangement joins TRBV28 to TRBJ1-2; tentative D call: TRBD1 (6 bases). The germline CDR1 and CDR2 sequences are MDHEN and SYDVKM. The CDR3 runs 18 residues. Trimming stripped 1 base from V and 2 bases from J, with 20 bases between. This CDR3 is CASSLYSGGGPRNYGYTF. The DNA for the CDR3 is TGTGCCAGCAGTTTATATTCCGGGGGGGGGCCAAGAAACTATGGCTACACCTTC.

This rearrangement joins TRBV27 to TRBJ2-7; D is perhaps TRBD2 (7 bases). The V and J ends lost 4 bases and 2 bases respectively, with 15 bases between them. Germline V gene sequence: CDR1 MNHEY, CDR2 SMNVEV (reference sequence). This CDR3 is 15 amino acids long. DNA of the CDR3: TGTGCCAGCAGTTCGGGACGGGGGGCCACCTACGAGCAGTACTTC. Residues: CASSSGRGATYEQYF.

The chain joins TRBV19 to TRBJ2-3, with 7 bases fitting TRBD1. This CDR3 comprises 14 residues. Germline CDR1 is LNHDA and CDR2 is SQIVND (reference sequence). Trimming removed 3 bases from V and 7 bases from J; junction bases left unmatched: 7. CDR3: CASSISAGGNTQYF. The CDR3 nucleotides read TGTGCCAGTAGTATTAGCGCAGGGGGAAATACGCAGTATTTT.

V is TRBV24-1 and J is TRBJ2-7; TRBD1 aligns across 9 bases. This CDR3 is built from 14 residues. The J segment lost 2 bases and the V segment lost 5 bases, leaving 3 bases of the junction unmatched. The V gene's germline CDR1 is KGHDR and CDR2 SFDVKD. The CDR3 here is CATSGDRAPYEQYF. In nucleotides, the CDR3 is TGTGCCACCAGTGGGGACAGGGCACCCTACGAGCAGTACTTC.

This clone appeared once. The gene calls are TRBV5-4 and TRBJ1-2; 9 nucleotides align to TRBD1. J gave up 3 bases and V 4 bases, and 4 bases lay outside the gene matches. The germline V gene encodes CDR1 SGHNT and CDR2 YYREEE (reference sequence). The CDR3 consists of 14 residues. CDR3 nucleotides: TGTGCCAGCAGCCCGGGACAGGGTCACTATGGCTACACCTTC. Its protein is CASSPGQGHYGYTF.

This clone has just one count. The rearrangement links TRBV19 to TRBJ2-2; 13 bases line up with TRBD2. CDR3 length: 15 amino acids. Germline V gene data show CDR1 as LNHDA and CDR2 as SQIVND (reference sequence). Trimming took 6 bases from V and 3 from J; bases not matched to a gene: 1. For the CDR3, the DNA is TGTGCCAGTAGAGGACTAGCGGGAGACACCGGGGAGCTGTTTTTT. Encoded protein: CASRGLAGDTGELFF. The full variable domain, its missing parts supplied by reference TRBV19 and TRBJ2-2, is DGGITQSPKYLFRKEGQNVTLSCEQNLNHDAMYWYRQDPGQGLRLIYYSQIVNDFQKGDIAEGYSVSREKKESFPLTVTSAQKNPTAFYLCASRGLAGDTGELFFGEGSRLTVL.

The chain carries TRBV21-1 and TRBJ2-7; the tabulated D call, TRBD2, remains unverified against the DNA. TRBV21-1 is listed as a pseudogene. CDR3 size: 15 residues. Here the CDR3 DNA reads TGTGCCAGCAGCAAAGACACTAGCCAAAAGGGGGAGCAGTACTTC. Translating it yields CASSKDTSQKGEQYF.

CDR3 region: CASRPQDLGNYNEQFF. CDR3 DNA: TGTGCCAGCAGACCCCAGGACTTGGGGAACTACAATGAGCAGTTCTTC. The rearrangement uses TRBV28 and TRBJ2-1; D may be TRBD2 (5 bases). Trimming took 6 bases from V and 3 from J, leaving 18 bases between them. There are 16 residues in the CDR3. From germline, CDR1 is MDHEN and CDR2 SYDVKM.

V and J are TRBV30 and TRBJ2-3; 8 bases map to TRBD2. The CDR3 is 15 residues long. Germline V gene lookup returns CDR1 GTSNPN and CDR2 SVGIG (reference sequence). J was trimmed by 1 base and V by 3 bases; bases with no gene match: 6. CDR3 region: CAWSSSGDGTDTQYF. The DNA for the CDR3 is TGTGCCTGGAGCAGTAGCGGGGATGGCACAGATACGCAGTATTTT.

V is TRBV24-1 and J is TRBJ2-2; D perhaps matches TRBD1 (6 bases). Germline V lookup: CDR1 KGHDR, CDR2 SFDVKD. The CDR3 runs to 15 residues. Between the trimmed V and J ends, which lost 4 bases and 3 bases, there was a span of 11 bases. CDR3 region: CATSDTGKDTGELFF. In nucleotides, the CDR3 is TGTGCCACCAGTGACACAGGGAAGGACACCGGGGAGCTGTTTTTT.

This clone was observed a few times. The chain employs TRBV3-1 (or the pseudogene TRBV3-2) and TRBJ1-4, with 7 nucleotides matching TRBD1. Germline V gene lookup returns CDR1 LGHDT and CDR2 YNNKEL (reference sequence). This CDR3 is built from 15 residues. Trimming took 4 bases from V and 4 from J; bases not matched to a gene: 6. The CDR3 nucleotides read TGTGCCAGCAGCCCTCCGGGACAGCTTAATGAAAAACTGTTTTTT. It yields the protein CASSPPGQLNEKLFF.

The chain carries TRBV19 and TRBJ2-2; 7 bases are shared with TRBD1. The CDR3 runs 17 residues. Germline loops: CDR1 LNHDA, CDR2 SQIVND (reference sequence). J gave up 2 bases and V 7 bases, and 13 bases lay outside the gene matches. This CDR3 is CASTRQGTVLNTGELFF. CDR3 nucleotides: TGTGCCAGTACGAGACAGGGTACCGTGCTAAACACCGGGGAGCTGTTTTTT.

The gene calls are TRBV7-3 and TRBJ1-1; 8 bases are shared with TRBD1. The CDR3 has 13 residues. CDR1 and CDR2 (germline): SGHTA, FQGTGA. V lost 2 bases, J lost 8 bases, and 4 bases stayed unmatched. The CDR3 reads CASSLGRGREAFF. CDR3 DNA sequence: TGTGCCAGCAGCTTAGGCAGGGGGCGAGAAGCTTTCTTT.

V gene TRBV24-1 combines with J gene TRBJ1-5; TRBD1 is a possible D gene (5 bases). The CDR3 is made up of 15 amino acids. Germline-derived CDR1 and CDR2 are KGHDR and SFDVKD. Trimming shortened V by 3 bases and J by 6 bases, and 14 bases separated the two germline ends. CDR3 nucleotide sequence: TGTGCCACCAGTGATGGCCAGGGTGTCTTTCAGCCCCAGCATTTT. It encodes CATSDGQGVFQPQHF.

The gene calls are TRBV24-1 and TRBJ2-3; 7 nucleotides line up with TRBD2. J was trimmed by 1 base and V by 4 bases; bases with no gene match: 4. CDR1 KGHDR and CDR2 SFDVKD come from the germline V gene. The CDR3 is 15 amino acids. The CDR3 DNA is TGTGCCACCAGTGACCGTGGGGGGGGCACAGATACGCAGTATTTT. Translating it yields CATSDRGGGTDTQYF.

The V and J genes are TRBV3-1 (or the pseudogene TRBV3-2) and TRBJ1-5; no clear D. This CDR3 region has 14 residues. The V end lost 2 bases, the J end lost 7 bases, and 12 bases lay between the germline ends. CDR1 and CDR2 (germline): LGHDT, YNNKEL (reference sequence). As DNA, the CDR3 is TGTGCCAGCAGCCAATACGGGGTAACGCAGCCCCAGCATTTT. Protein: CASSQYGVTQPQHF.

This clone has a single count. This chain connects TRBV2 to TRBJ2-4; no clear D gene. Between the trimmed V and J ends, which lost 3 bases and 1 base, there was a span of 7 bases. The CDR3 is 14 amino acids. The V gene's germline CDR1 is SNHLY and CDR2 FYNNEI. The DNA for the CDR3 is TGTGCCAGCAGTGAGAGGTTGGCCAAAAACATTCAGTACTTC. As protein: CASSERLAKNIQYF.

This sequence joins TRBV7-3 and TRBJ2-7; TRBD1 might be the D (7 bases). Germline CDR1 and CDR2: SGHTA and FQGTGA. Between the trimmed V and J ends, which lost 0 bases and 3 bases, there was a span of 18 bases. There are 17 residues in the CDR3. The CDR3 loop reads CASSLTRRGTANYEQYF. CDR3 DNA sequence: TGTGCCAGCAGCTTAACTAGGAGGGGGACAGCGAACTACGAGCAGTACTTC.

This clone showed up just once. The chain links TRBV9 to TRBJ2-2; D is perhaps TRBD1 (5 bases). V lost 4 bases and J lost 1, with 11 bases in between. This CDR3 comprises 15 residues. CDR1 and CDR2 from the germline V gene are SGDLS and YYNGEE. For the CDR3, the DNA is TGTGCCAGCAGCCCCAGGACAAAGAACACCGGGGAGCTGTTTTTT. Amino acid sequence: CASSPRTKNTGELFF.

The chain has TRBV6-6 and TRBJ2-3; tentative D call: TRBD2 (6 bases). Germline assignment: CDR1 MNHNY and CDR2 SVGAGI (reference sequence). The CDR3 extends over 16 amino acids. Trimming cost V 0 bases and J 2 bases, with 12 bases left between them. Here the CDR3 DNA reads TGTGCCAGCAGTTACTCCGGGACTGCCCACACAGATACGCAGTATTTT. This encodes CASSYSGTAHTDTQYF.

This clone appeared once. The chain couples TRBV27 to TRBJ2-1; D unresolved. The CDR3 is 15 residues long. Deletions cut 6 bases from V and 0 bases from J, with 12 bases between. In germline, CDR1 is MNHEY, CDR2 SMNVEV (reference sequence). CDR3 bases: TGTGCCAGCAGCCAAGTAGTTGGCTCCTACAATGAGCAGTTCTTC. Protein product: CASSQVVGSYNEQFF.